This TCR beta chain is drawn from a study of blood T cell repertoires in COVID-19. Study-level information: PBMCs, B-cell-depleted T cells, or T cells provided the cDNA or gDNA that made up the material.

The V gene's germline CDR1 is SGHTA and CDR2 FQGTGA. This CDR3 region has 17 residues. V was pared by 1 base and J by 9 bases, with 22 bases between. Original processing notes: Quantification of nucleated cells was approximated via reference gene primer amplification. Libraries were prepared by immunoSEQ multiplex PCR; TCRdb keeps only in-frame clonotypes and omits some of them. V and J calls plus clone size are reproduced from that table; the DNA served to infer D and trimming. The data hold about 55,000 clones, with over 80% observed a single time. Seattle researchers signed up patients amid active infection and tracked them longitudinally.

The rearrangement joins TRBV7-3 to TRBJ2-4; D is perhaps TRBD2 (5 bases). Sequencing was carried out using peripheral blood. The receptor was derived from a man aged 35-49 years with COVID-19, enrolled during active disease. Written as DNA, the CDR3 is TGTGCCAGCAGCTTAAGCCAAAGCCAGACTACCGACGGCATTCAGTACTTC. Its protein product is CASSLSQSQTTDGIQYF.